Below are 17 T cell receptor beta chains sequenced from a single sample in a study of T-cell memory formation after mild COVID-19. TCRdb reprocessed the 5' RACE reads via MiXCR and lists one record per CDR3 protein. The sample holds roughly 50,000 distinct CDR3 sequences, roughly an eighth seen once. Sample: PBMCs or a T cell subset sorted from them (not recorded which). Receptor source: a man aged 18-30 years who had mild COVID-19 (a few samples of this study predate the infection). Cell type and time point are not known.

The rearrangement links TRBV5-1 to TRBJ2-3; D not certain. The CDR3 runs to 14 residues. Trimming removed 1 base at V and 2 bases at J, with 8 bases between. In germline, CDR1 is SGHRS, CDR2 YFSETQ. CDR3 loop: CASSLRPATDTQYF. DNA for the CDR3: TGCGCCAGCAGCTTGCGCCCAGCCACAGATACGCAGTATTTT.

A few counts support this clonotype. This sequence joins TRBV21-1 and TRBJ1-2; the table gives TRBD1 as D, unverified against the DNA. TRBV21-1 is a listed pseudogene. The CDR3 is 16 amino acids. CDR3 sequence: CASSKVGPDRGRGYTF. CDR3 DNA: TGTGCCAGCAGCAAAGTGGGGCCGGACAGGGGACGTGGCTACACCTTC.

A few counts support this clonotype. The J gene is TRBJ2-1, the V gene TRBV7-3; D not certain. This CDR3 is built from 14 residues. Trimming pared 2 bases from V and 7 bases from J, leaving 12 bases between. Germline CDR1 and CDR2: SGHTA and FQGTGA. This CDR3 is CASSLASTGNEQFF. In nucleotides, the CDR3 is TGTGCCAGCAGCTTAGCCTCCACTGGGAATGAGCAGTTCTTC. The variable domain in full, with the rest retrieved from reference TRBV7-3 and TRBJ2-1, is GAGVSQTPSNKVTEKGKYVELRCDPISGHTALYWYRQSLGQGPEFLIYFQGTGAADDSGLPNDRFFAVRPEGSVSTLKIQRTERGDSAVYLCASSLASTGNEQFFGPGTRLTVL.

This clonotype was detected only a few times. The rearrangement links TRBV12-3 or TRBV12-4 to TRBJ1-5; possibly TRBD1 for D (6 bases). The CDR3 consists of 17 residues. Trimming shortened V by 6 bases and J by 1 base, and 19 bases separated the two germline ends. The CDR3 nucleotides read TGTGCCAGCAGCCCGAGAGGGACACCAGGGAGCAATCAGCCCCAGCATTTT. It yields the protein CASSPRGTPGSNQPQHF.

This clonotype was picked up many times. The CDR3 coding sequence is TGTGCCAGCAGCCTGGGACAACACCAAGAGACCCAGTACTTC. It specifies CASSLGQHQETQYF. This rearrangement joins TRBV9 to TRBJ2-5; maybe TRBD1 (6 bases). Germline V gene sequence: CDR1 SGDLS, CDR2 YYNGEE. Trimming removed 4 bases from V and 0 bases from J, with 10 bases in between. The CDR3 is 14 amino acids. Full variable domain (remainder filled in from reference TRBV9 and TRBJ2-5): DSGVTQTPKHLITATGQRVTLRCSPRSGDLSVYWYQQSLDQGLQFLIQYYNGEERAKGNILERFSAQQFPDLHSELNLSSLELGDSALYFCASSLGQHQETQYFGPGTRLLVL.

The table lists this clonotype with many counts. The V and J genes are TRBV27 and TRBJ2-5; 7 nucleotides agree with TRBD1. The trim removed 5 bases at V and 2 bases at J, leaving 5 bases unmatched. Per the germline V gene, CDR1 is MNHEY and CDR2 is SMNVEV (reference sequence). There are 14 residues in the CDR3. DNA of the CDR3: TGTGCCAGCAGTATCCGACAGGGTCAAGAGACCCAGTACTTC. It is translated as CASSIRQGQETQYF.

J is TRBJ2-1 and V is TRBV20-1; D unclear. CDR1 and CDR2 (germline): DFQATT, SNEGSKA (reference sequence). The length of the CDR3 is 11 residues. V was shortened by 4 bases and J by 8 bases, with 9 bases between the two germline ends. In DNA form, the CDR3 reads TGCAGTGCTAAGTCCGGCCATGAGCAGTTCTTC. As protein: CSAKSGHEQFF.

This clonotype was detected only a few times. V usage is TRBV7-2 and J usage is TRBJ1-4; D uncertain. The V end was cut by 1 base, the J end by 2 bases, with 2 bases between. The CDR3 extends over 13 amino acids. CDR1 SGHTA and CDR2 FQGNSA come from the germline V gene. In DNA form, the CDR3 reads TGTGCCAGCAGCTTAGTCACTAATGAAAAACTGTTTTTT. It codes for CASSLVTNEKLFF.

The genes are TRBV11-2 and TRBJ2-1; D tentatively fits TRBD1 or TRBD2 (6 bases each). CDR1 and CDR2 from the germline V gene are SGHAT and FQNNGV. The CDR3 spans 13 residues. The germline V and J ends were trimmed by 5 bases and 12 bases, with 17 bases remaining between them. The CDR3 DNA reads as TGTGCCAGCAGCCCACATACGGGGGCGGGGCAGTTCTTC. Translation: CASSPHTGAGQFF.

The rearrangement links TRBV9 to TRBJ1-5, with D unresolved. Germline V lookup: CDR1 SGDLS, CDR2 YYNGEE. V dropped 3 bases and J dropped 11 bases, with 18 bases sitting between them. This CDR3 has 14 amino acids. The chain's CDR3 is CASSETGNPRSQHF. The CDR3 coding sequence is TGTGCCAGCAGCGAAACCGGCAACCCCCGGTCCCAGCATTTT.

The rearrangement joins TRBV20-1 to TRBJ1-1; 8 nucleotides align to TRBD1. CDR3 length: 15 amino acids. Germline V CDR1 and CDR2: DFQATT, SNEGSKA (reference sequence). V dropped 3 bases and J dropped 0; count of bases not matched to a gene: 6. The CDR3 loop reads CSASRDRNLNTEAFF. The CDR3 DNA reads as TGCAGTGCTAGTAGGGACAGGAACCTGAACACTGAAGCTTTCTTT.

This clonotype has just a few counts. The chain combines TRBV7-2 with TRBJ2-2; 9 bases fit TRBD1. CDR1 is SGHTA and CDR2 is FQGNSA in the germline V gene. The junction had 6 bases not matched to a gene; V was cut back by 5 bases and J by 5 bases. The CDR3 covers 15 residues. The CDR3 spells CASSTGGLRTGELFF. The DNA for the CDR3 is TGTGCCAGCAGCACAGGGGGCTTAAGGACCGGGGAGCTGTTTTTT. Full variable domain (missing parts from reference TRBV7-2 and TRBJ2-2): GAGVSQSPSNKVTEKGKDVELRCDPISGHTALYWYRQSLGQGLEFLIYFQGNSAPDKSGLPSDRFSAERTGGSVSTLTIQRTQQEDSAVYLCASSTGGLRTGELFFGEGSRLTVL.

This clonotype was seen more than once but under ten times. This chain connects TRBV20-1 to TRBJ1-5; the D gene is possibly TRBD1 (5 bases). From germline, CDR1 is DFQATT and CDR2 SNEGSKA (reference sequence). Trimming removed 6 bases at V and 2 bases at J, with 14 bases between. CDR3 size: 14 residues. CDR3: CSAKREGRNQPQHF. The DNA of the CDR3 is TGCAGTGCCAAGCGGGAGGGACGCAATCAGCCCCAGCATTTT.

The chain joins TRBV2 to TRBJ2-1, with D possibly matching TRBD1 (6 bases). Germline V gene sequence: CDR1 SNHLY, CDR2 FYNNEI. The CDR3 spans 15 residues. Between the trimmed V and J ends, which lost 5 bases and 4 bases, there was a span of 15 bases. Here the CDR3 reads CASSWTAATYNEQFF. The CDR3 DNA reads TGTGCCAGCAGTTGGACAGCGGCGACGTACAATGAGCAGTTCTTC.

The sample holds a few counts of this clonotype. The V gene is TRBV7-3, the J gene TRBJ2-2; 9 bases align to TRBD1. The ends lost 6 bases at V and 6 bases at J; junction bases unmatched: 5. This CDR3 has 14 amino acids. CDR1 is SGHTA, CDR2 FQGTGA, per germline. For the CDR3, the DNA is TGTGCCAGCAGACAGGGGGCTGGTGCCGGGGAGCTGTTTTTT. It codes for CASRQGAGAGELFF.

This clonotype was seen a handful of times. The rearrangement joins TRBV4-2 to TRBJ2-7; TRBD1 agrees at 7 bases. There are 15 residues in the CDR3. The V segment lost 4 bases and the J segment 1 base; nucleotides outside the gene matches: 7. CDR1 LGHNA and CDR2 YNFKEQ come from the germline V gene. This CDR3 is CASSPPGQRSYEQYF. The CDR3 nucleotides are TGTGCCAGCAGCCCTCCGGGACAGAGATCCTACGAGCAGTACTTC.

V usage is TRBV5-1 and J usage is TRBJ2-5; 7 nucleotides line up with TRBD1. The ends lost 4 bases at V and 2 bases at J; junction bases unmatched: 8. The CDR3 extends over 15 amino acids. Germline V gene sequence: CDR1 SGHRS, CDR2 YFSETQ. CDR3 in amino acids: CASSRDSRGQETQYF. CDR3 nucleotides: TGCGCCAGCAGCCGGGACAGTCGGGGTCAAGAGACCCAGTACTTC.